Listed here are 18 T cell receptor beta chains from one sample, sequenced in a study of graft-versus-host responses after intestinal transplantation. The antigens of these receptors remain unknown. The assay was immunoSEQ multiplex PCR, and TCRdb's table has in-frame clones only and misses some. The data show fewer than 85,000 clones, 89% seen once. The material sequenced was unstimulated CD8+ T cells sorted from spleen or lymph node cells, taken before intestinal transplant. The source is a human donor who received an intestinal transplant.

This rearrangement joins TRBV7-3 to TRBJ2-6; perhaps TRBD1 as D (7 bases). Germline V gene sequence: CDR1 SGHTA, CDR2 FQGTGA. The CDR3 extends over 17 amino acids. The V end lost 7 bases, the J end lost 0 bases, and 16 bases lay between the germline ends. CDR3 sequence: CASTTSPGGSGANVLTF. In nucleotides, the CDR3 is TGTGCCAGCACCACTAGCCCAGGGGGCTCTGGGGCCAACGTCCTGACTTTC.

The chain is built from TRBV9 and TRBJ2-1; TRBD2 is a possible D gene (6 bases). Germline assignment: CDR1 SGDLS and CDR2 YYNGEE. V lost 0 bases and J lost 5, with 12 bases in between. This CDR3 has 15 residues. CDR3 sequence: CASSVGGAPHNEQFF. CDR3 in DNA: TGTGCCAGCAGCGTAGGCGGGGCCCCCCACAATGAGCAGTTCTTC.

This clone was recorded only once. The chain carries TRBV5-1 and TRBJ2-7; 9 nucleotides align to TRBD1. Trimming at V came to 3 bases and at J to 7 bases, leaving 8 bases not matched to a gene. The germline V gene encodes CDR1 SGHRS and CDR2 YFSETQ. The CDR3 is made up of 14 amino acids. CDR3 protein: CASSSGTGSGEQYF. CDR3 DNA sequence: TGCGCCAGCAGCTCCGGGACAGGGTCTGGAGAGCAGTACTTC. Using reference TRBV5-1 and TRBJ2-7 for the parts outside the CDR3, the full variable domain is KAGVTQTPRYLIKTRGQQVTLSCSPISGHRSVSWYQQTPGQGLQFLFEYFSETQRNKGNFPGRFSGRQFSNSRSEMNVSTLELGDSALYLCASSSGTGSGEQYFGPGTRLTVT.

The rearrangement uses TRBV9 and TRBJ1-2, with 10 bases matching TRBD1. Germline V gene data show CDR1 as SGDLS and CDR2 as YYNGEE. CDR3 size: 15 residues. The V segment lost 0 bases and the J segment 4 bases; nucleotides outside the gene matches: 3. CDR3: CASSVDGTGAYGYTF. For the CDR3, the DNA is TGTGCCAGCAGCGTAGATGGGACAGGGGCCTATGGCTACACCTTC.

The genes are TRBV19 and TRBJ2-1; TRBD2 is a possible D gene (5 bases). This CDR3 has 16 amino acids. The V and J ends lost 5 bases and 1 base respectively, with 15 bases between them. Germline CDR1 is LNHDA and CDR2 is SQIVND (reference sequence). CDR3 nucleotide sequence: TGTGCCAGTAGTCTCCTTAGGAGGCTTTCCTACAATGAGCAGTTCTTC. It yields the protein CASSLLRRLSYNEQFF.

The CDR3 coding sequence is TGTGCCAGCAGCTGGACAGGGAACACTGAAGCTTTCTTT. Its protein product is CASSWTGNTEAFF. The chain combines TRBV28 with TRBJ1-1, with TRBD1 matching 7 bases. Trimming removed 6 bases from V and 1 base from J; junction bases left unmatched: 2. Germline-derived CDR1 and CDR2 are MDHEN and SYDVKM. CDR3 size: 13 residues.

The rearrangement links TRBV6-1 to TRBJ1-1; D is undetermined. The length of the CDR3 is 14 residues. CDR1 is MNHNS, CDR2 SASEGT, per germline. Trimming pared 1 base from V and 1 base from J, leaving 7 bases between. The CDR3 protein is CASSEGPENTEAFF. The CDR3 DNA sequence: TGTGCCAGCAGTGAAGGGCCAGAGAACACTGAAGCTTTCTTT.

CDR3 residues: CASSALVWATEAFF. CDR3 DNA: TGTGCCAGCAGCGCCTTAGTCTGGGCCACTGAAGCTTTCTTT. This sequence joins TRBV11-2 and TRBJ1-1, with D unclear. Trimming stripped 5 bases from V and 4 bases from J, with 14 bases between. Germline-derived CDR1 and CDR2 are SGHAT and FQNNGV. The CDR3 runs 14 residues.

The chain combines TRBV13 with TRBJ2-1; possibly TRBD2 for D (7 bases). The V and J ends lost 6 bases and 6 bases respectively, with 15 bases between them. The germline V gene encodes CDR1 PRHDT and CDR2 FYEKMQ (reference sequence). The CDR3 contains 14 residues. The CDR3 spells CASSYQGRGNEQFF. The CDR3 DNA reads as TGTGCCAGCAGTTATCAGGGGAGGGGCAATGAGCAGTTCTTC.

This sequence joins TRBV27 and TRBJ1-2; 11 bases agree with TRBD1. V was clipped by 6 bases and J by 4 bases; unmatched bases: 10. CDR3 length: 16 residues. The germline CDR1 and CDR2 sequences are MNHEY and SMNVEV (reference sequence). The DNA for the CDR3 is TGTGCCAGCAGCTCCATCGGGGACAGGGGGATCTATGGCTACACCTTC. Translation: CASSSIGDRGIYGYTF.

The rearrangement uses TRBV7-6 and TRBJ2-7; the D is unclear. CDR3 size: 12 residues. The V gene lost 1 base and the J gene lost 5 bases, with 6 bases spanning the gap. Germline V lookup: CDR1 SGHVS, CDR2 FNYEAQ. CDR3 in DNA: TGTGCCAGCAGCTTAGATCGGGACGAGCAGTACTTC. Translating it yields CASSLDRDEQYF.

The V and J genes are TRBV27 and TRBJ2-7, with D maybe TRBD2 (6 bases). Trimming shortened V by 6 bases and J by 2 bases, and 17 bases separated the two germline ends. Germline CDR1 MNHEY, CDR2 SMNVEV (reference sequence). This CDR3 comprises 15 residues. The DNA for the CDR3 is TGTGCCAGCAGGAAATCCGGGGGAACCACCTACGAGCAGTACTTC. This encodes CASRKSGGTTYEQYF.

The rearrangement links TRBV28 to TRBJ2-5; no reliable D call. There are 14 residues in the CDR3. Germline V lookup: CDR1 MDHEN, CDR2 SYDVKM. Trimming removed 4 bases from V and 1 base from J, with 10 bases in between. This CDR3 is CASSSERTQETQYF. CDR3 sequence (DNA): TGTGCCAGCAGTTCCGAGAGAACCCAAGAGACCCAGTACTTC.

V gene TRBV27 combines with J gene TRBJ2-7, with a possible D match to TRBD1 (5 bases). The CDR3 has 13 residues. Trimming cost V 2 bases and J 2 bases, with 7 bases left between them. Germline V gene data show CDR1 as MNHEY and CDR2 as SMNVEV (reference sequence). CDR3 loop: CASSLRGTYEQYF. The CDR3 DNA reads as TGTGCCAGCAGTTTAAGGGGAACCTACGAGCAGTACTTC.

The V and J genes are TRBV9 and TRBJ2-1, with 8 positions matching TRBD2. The CDR3 runs 15 residues. The trim removed 2 bases at V and 8 bases at J, leaving 9 bases unmatched. The germline CDR1 and CDR2 sequences are SGDLS and YYNGEE. CDR3 nucleotide sequence: TGTGCCAGCAGCGTTCAGCGGGAGTTTCGTGATGAGCAGTTCTTC. It translates to CASSVQREFRDEQFF. The full variable domain, in which reference TRBV9 and TRBJ2-1 provide the parts outside the CDR3, is DSGVTQTPKHLITATGQRVTLRCSPRSGDLSVYWYQQSLDQGLQFLIQYYNGEERAKGNILERFSAQQFPDLHSELNLSSLELGDSALYFCASSVQREFRDEQFFGPGTRLTVL.

The chain has TRBV30 and TRBJ2-1; 7 bases are shared with TRBD1. CDR1 is GTSNPN and CDR2 is SVGIG in the germline V gene (reference sequence). The J segment lost 9 bases and the V segment lost 2 bases, leaving 7 bases of the junction unmatched. This CDR3 spans 13 amino acids. The CDR3 spells CAWSLGTAGEQFF. CDR3 DNA sequence: TGTGCCTGGAGTCTAGGGACAGCAGGTGAGCAGTTCTTC.

The chain is built from TRBV7-9 and TRBJ2-2; TRBD1 agrees at 7 bases. CDR3 length equals 16 residues. Per germline, CDR1 SEHNR and CDR2 FQNEAQ (reference sequence). V lost 2 bases to trimming and J lost 5 bases; unmatched junction nucleotides: 8. The CDR3 region is CASSLRPDRTTGELFF. The CDR3 nucleotides are TGTGCCAGCAGCTTAAGACCGGACAGGACGACCGGGGAGCTGTTTTTT.

This sequence joins TRBV29-1 and TRBJ2-3; no clear D gene. Germline CDR1 is SQVTM and CDR2 is ANQGSEA. This CDR3 has 13 amino acids. The V gene lost 5 bases and the J gene lost 3 bases, with 12 bases spanning the gap. The CDR3, as DNA: TGCAGCGTTAGTGGGCGTAGGACAGATACGCAGTATTTT. It yields the protein CSVSGRRTDTQYF.